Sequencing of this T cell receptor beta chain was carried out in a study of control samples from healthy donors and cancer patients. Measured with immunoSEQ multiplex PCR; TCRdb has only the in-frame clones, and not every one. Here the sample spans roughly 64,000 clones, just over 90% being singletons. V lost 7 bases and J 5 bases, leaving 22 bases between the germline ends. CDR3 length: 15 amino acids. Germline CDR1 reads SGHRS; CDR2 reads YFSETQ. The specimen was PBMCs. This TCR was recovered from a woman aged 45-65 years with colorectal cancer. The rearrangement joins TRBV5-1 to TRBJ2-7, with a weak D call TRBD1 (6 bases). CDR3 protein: CASQPDSFSSDEQYF. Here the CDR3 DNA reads TGCGCCAGCCAGCCGGACAGCTTCTCTTCCGACGAGCAGTACTTC.